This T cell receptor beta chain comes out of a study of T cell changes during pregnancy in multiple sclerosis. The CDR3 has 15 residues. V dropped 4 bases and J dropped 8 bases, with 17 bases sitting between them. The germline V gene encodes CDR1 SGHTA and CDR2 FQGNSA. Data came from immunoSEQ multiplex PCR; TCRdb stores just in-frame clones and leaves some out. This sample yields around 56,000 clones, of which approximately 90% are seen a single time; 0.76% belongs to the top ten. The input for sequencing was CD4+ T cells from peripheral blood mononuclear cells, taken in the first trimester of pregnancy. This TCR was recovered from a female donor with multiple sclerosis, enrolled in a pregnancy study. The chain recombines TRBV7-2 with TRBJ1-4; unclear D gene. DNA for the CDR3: TGTGCCAGCAGCTCCCGAGGGTTGGGTCCAGAAAAACTGTTTTTT. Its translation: CASSSRGLGPEKLFF.